These 12 T cell receptor beta chains originate from one sample sequenced in a study of CD4+ T cells in melanoma. Method: immunoSEQ multiplex PCR; TCRdb's copy keeps in-frame clones and lacks some. The data contain 9,000 to 13,000 clones, less than 80% of them singletons. Material for sequencing was cells from a culture (not recorded whether cultured in vitro). The origin of the receptors is a human donor with melanoma.

This chain uses TRBV2 with TRBJ1-2, with D perhaps matching TRBD1 (5 bases). There are 15 residues in the CDR3. Germline CDR1 is SNHLY and CDR2 is FYNNEI. Trimming removed 4 bases at V and 7 bases at J, with 19 bases between. CDR3 bases: TGTGCCAGCAGTGGCCCAGGCAGGGCTGATGGTGGCTACACCTTC. It specifies CASSGPGRADGGYTF.

The chain uses TRBV20-1 and TRBJ1-2, with unresolved D. Germline V gene lookup returns CDR1 DFQATT and CDR2 SNEGSKA (reference sequence). The V end lost 5 bases, the J end lost 7 bases, and 11 bases lay between the germline ends. The CDR3 loop spans 11 amino acids. In DNA, the CDR3 is TGCAGTGCTCCCTTGGTGCTTGGCTACACCTTC. Protein product: CSAPLVLGYTF.

V gene TRBV18 combines with J gene TRBJ1-1; unclear D gene. The germline V gene has CDR1 KGHSH and CDR2 LQKENI. This CDR3 has 11 amino acids. V was pared by 3 bases and J by 11 bases, with 10 bases between. This CDR3 is CASSPASSAFF. CDR3 DNA sequence: TGTGCCAGCTCACCCGCATCTTCCGCTTTCTTT.

The chain combines TRBV5-1 with TRBJ2-7, with D possibly matching TRBD2 (7 bases). CDR3 size: 15 residues. Per the germline V gene, CDR1 is SGHRS and CDR2 is YFSETQ. V was clipped by 3 bases and J by 4 bases, with 17 bases between them. CDR3 sequence (DNA): TGCGCCAGCAGCTACCAAGGGGGGGCCTTTTACGAGCAGTACTTC. As protein: CASSYQGGAFYEQYF.

Written as DNA, the CDR3 is TGTGCCAGCACCCTCCGGGGAACCGGGCAGTACTTC. This gives the protein CASTLRGTGQYF. The chain joins TRBV5-6 to TRBJ2-7; the D gene is possibly TRBD2 (5 bases). The CDR3 runs 12 residues. The V gene's germline CDR1 is SGHDT and CDR2 YYEEEE. Trimming removed 6 bases from V and 9 bases from J, with 16 bases in between.

Only a few counts were recorded for this clone. The J gene is TRBJ1-4, the V gene TRBV30; D ambiguous. Germline lookup yields CDR1 GTSNPN and CDR2 SVGIG (reference sequence). This CDR3 is 11 amino acids long. Deletions cut 1 base from V and 8 bases from J, with 5 bases between. The CDR3 is CAWSGAEKLFF. As DNA, the CDR3 is TGTGCCTGGAGTGGTGCGGAAAAACTGTTTTTT.

The rearrangement links TRBV14 to TRBJ1-2; tentative D call: TRBD1 (6 bases). The length of the CDR3 is 14 residues. V lost 2 bases and J lost 8, with 15 bases in between. Per germline, CDR1 SGHDN and CDR2 FVKESK. DNA of the CDR3: TGTGCCAGCAGCCAAATGGTCGGGGGCCTAGGCTACACCTTC. Its translation is CASSQMVGGLGYTF.

CDR3 nucleotide sequence: TGTGCCAGCAGCTCTAGCGGGGGGTACTACTCCTACGAGCAGTACTTC. It codes for CASSSSGGYYSYEQYF. V gene TRBV7-3 combines with J gene TRBJ2-7; 11 nucleotides align to TRBD2. CDR1 and CDR2 from the germline V gene are SGHTA and FQGTGA. The ends lost 4 bases at V and 0 bases at J; junction bases unmatched: 5. This CDR3 contains 16 residues. Complete variable domain (other parts from reference TRBV7-3 and TRBJ2-7): GAGVSQTPSNKVTEKGKYVELRCDPISGHTALYWYRQSLGQGPEFLIYFQGTGAADDSGLPNDRFFAVRPEGSVSTLKIQRTERGDSAVYLCASSSSGGYYSYEQYFGPGTRLTVT.

V is TRBV4-2 and J is TRBJ2-7, with D maybe TRBD1 (6 bases). In germline, CDR1 is LGHNA, CDR2 YNFKEQ. V lost 4 bases and J 1 base, leaving 11 bases between the germline ends. The CDR3 has 14 residues. The CDR3 DNA reads as TGTGCCAGCAGCCGAGATACAGGGTCCTACGAGCAGTACTTC. It codes for CASSRDTGSYEQYF.

The chain joins TRBV10-3 to TRBJ1-2, with a weak D call TRBD1 (6 bases). In germline, CDR1 is ENHRY, CDR2 SYGVKD. The ends were cut back, 6 bases at V and 5 bases at J, with 19 bases in the middle. The CDR3 is made up of 15 amino acids. CDR3 coding DNA: TGTGCCATCAGAGTAGACAGGTTTCGAGGTTATGGCTACACCTTC. Residues: CAIRVDRFRGYGYTF.

V gene TRBV5-1 combines with J gene TRBJ1-1; D uncertain. V shed 4 bases and J shed 0 bases, with 7 bases lying between them. The CDR3 is 13 residues long. From germline, CDR1 is SGHRS and CDR2 YFSETQ. The CDR3 coding sequence is TGCGCCAGCAGCATCCAAGTGAACACTGAAGCTTTCTTT. Translation: CASSIQVNTEAFF.

The rearrangement uses TRBV18 and TRBJ1-5; maybe TRBD1 (5 bases). CDR3 length: 14 amino acids. V lost 4 bases to trimming and J lost 6 bases, with 13 bases between them. The germline V gene encodes CDR1 KGHSH and CDR2 LQKENI. In nucleotides, the CDR3 is TGTGCCAGCTCACAAGTGGGGGAGGCTCAGCCCCAGCATTTT. Translating it yields CASSQVGEAQPQHF.